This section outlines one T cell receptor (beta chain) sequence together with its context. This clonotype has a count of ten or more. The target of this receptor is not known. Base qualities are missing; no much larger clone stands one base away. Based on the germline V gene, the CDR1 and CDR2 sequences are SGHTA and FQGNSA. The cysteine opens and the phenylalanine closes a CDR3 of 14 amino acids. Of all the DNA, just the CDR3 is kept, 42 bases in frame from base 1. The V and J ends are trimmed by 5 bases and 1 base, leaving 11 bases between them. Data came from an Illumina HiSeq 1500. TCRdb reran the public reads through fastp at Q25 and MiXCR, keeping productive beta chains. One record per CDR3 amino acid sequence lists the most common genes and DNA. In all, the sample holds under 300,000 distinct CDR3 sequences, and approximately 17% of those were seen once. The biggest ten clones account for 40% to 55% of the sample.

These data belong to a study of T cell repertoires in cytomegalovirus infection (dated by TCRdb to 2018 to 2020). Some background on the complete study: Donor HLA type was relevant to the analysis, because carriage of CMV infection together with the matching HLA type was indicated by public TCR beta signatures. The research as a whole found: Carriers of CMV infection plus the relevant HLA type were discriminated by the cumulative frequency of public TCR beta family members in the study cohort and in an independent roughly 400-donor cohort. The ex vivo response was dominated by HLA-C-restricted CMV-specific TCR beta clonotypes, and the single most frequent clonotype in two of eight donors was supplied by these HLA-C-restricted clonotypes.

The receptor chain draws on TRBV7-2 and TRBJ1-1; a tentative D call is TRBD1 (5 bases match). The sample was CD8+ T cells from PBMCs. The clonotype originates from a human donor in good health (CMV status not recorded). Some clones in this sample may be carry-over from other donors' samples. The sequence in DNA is TGTGCCAGCAGCCAATGGGGGGGGAACACTGAAGCTTTCTTT. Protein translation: CASSQWGGNTEAFF.